What follows describes a single T cell receptor (beta chain). The antigen is not known. This sample was included in a study of regulatory T cells in long-lasting Graves disease. The CDR3 has 16 amino acids. The germline V gene encodes CDR1 PRHDT and CDR2 FYEKMQ (reference sequence). V lost 0 bases and J lost 7; bases outside the gene matches: 7. In building TCR beta libraries, iRepertoire HTBI primers were used together with Arm-PCR of CDR3 regions. One entry per CDR3 protein, called by TCRdb with MiXCR from the multiplex PCR reads. Here the sample spans a few hundred thousand distinct CDR3 sequences, roughly 21% being singletons. General study points: Samples came from peripheral blood alone, without thyroid tissue. Fewer public clonotypes were shared by new patients (around 990) than by persistent patients (roughly 2,500). Preferential use of TRBV28, TRBJ1-2 and TRBJ2-5 was seen in persistent disease.

Time point described: persistent/refractory GD, antithyroid drugs over 5 years with positive TRAb. Generation of the TCR library employed RNA extracted from PBMCs. A peripheral blood sample, roughly 8.8 milliliters in volume, was drawn into EDTA tubes. This receptor was identified in a female donor with Graves disease. The specimen comprised peripheral blood mononuclear cells (PBMCs), sampled when the disease was refractory, from a patient treated with antithyroid drugs. V and J are TRBV13 and TRBJ2-1; TRBD2 aligns across 9 bases. CDR3 in DNA: TGTGCCAGCAGCTTAGGCGGGCGGGAGGGCCGAAATGAGCAGTTCTTC. Residues: CASSLGGREGRNEQFF.